The clone carrying this TCR beta chain was seen ten or more times. Germline loops: CDR1 SGHRS, CDR2 YFSETQ. V was cut by 2 bases and J by 2 bases, with 17 bases left in between. The CDR3 length is 18 residues. Unique molecular identifiers were incorporated during preparation of the TCRbeta library. One entry per CDR3 protein results from TCRdb running MiXCR on the PCR reads. The data contain fewer than 350,000 distinct CDR3 sequences, around 10% of them seen just once; the ten biggest clones take up about 8%. The sample originates from a study of T-cell reconstitution after alpha-beta-depleted transplantation in children.

The V and J genes are TRBV5-1 and TRBJ2-6; weak D call: TRBD1 (5 bases). This specimen was PBMCs, taken before TCRalphabeta/CD19-depleted stem cell transplant. The TCR was taken from a boy under three years old with acute myeloid leukemia, due to receive a stem cell transplant. The CDR3 sequence: CASSLPVRGHTGANVLTF. Written as DNA, the CDR3 is TGCGCCAGCAGCTTACCCGTCCGTGGACACACTGGGGCCAACGTCCTGACTTTC.